Reported below is one TCR beta chain. Antigen: not known. This sample was included in a study of beta chain features in type 1 diabetes. Study-level background: Healthy donors and patients had similar age, gender and cell yields.

Reverse transcription of all isolated RNA meant that expressed TCRB transcripts were sequenced. Read counts averaged roughly 3.5 million for samples of naive, central memory and regulatory T cells. TCRdb's copy holds only in-frame clones and misses some; the assay was immunoSEQ multiplex PCR. The table lists roughly 380,000 clones, 20% of them singletons. Once sorted, every population was more than 98% pure. The study's findings and limits: The naive, central memory and Treg TCRB repertoires showed an apparent similarity that was greater among patients than among healthy donors.

Trimming stripped 5 bases from V and 4 bases from J, with 17 bases between. The germline gives CDR1 SEHNR, CDR2 FQNEAQ (reference sequence). The CDR3 consists of 16 residues. The J gene is TRBJ1-4, the V gene TRBV7-9, with D possibly matching TRBD1 (6 bases). The sequence was obtained from a woman under 30 in good health. Sequenced: naive CD4+ T cells from blood. The CDR3 DNA reads as TGTGCCAGCAGCGGATCCCCTGGACAGCTTAATGAAAAACTGTTTTTT. Translation: CASSGSPGQLNEKLFF.